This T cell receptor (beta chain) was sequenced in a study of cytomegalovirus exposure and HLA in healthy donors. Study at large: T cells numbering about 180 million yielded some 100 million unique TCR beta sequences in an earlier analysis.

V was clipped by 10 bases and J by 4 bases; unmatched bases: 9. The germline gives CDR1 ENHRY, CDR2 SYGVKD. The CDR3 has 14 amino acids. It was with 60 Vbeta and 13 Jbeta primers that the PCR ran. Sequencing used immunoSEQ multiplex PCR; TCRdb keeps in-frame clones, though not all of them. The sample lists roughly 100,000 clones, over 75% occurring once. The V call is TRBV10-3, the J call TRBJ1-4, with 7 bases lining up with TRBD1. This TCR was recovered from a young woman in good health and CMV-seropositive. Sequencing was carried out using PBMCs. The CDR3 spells CASATGNFNEKLFF. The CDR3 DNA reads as TGTGCCAGTGCGACAGGGAACTTTAATGAAAAACTGTTTTTT.